These 2 T cell receptor beta chains share one sample of origin, sequenced in a study of metastatic and nonmetastatic thyroid tumors (dated by TCRdb to 2018 to 2021). Before undergoing thyroid surgery, none of the patients had been given any kind of treatment. Library construction relied on PCR. For sequencing, an Illumina HiSeq 4000 was employed. TCRdb trimmed public reads at Q25 via fastp, called clones via MiXCR and kept in-frame beta chains. The sample table shows tens of thousands of clones, and more than 12% are seen once. The ten largest clones add up to 3.3% of the sample. The sample taken for sequencing was blood. The receptor source for this set is a female donor with papillary thyroid cancer or a benign thyroid nodule (not recorded which). Some clones in this sample may be carry-over from other donors' samples.

This clone occurred many times. This chain joins TRBV4-1 and TRBJ2-3; D remains ambiguous. The germline CDR1 and CDR2 sequences are MGHRA and YSYEKL. V was pared by 1 base and J by 3 bases, with 8 bases between. The CDR3 sequence is 14 residues long. CDR3 coding DNA: TGCGCCAGCAGCCAAGCCCTCAGGACAGATACGCAGTATTTT. It encodes CASSQALRTDTQYF.

This chain links TRBV11-1 with TRBJ2-1, with TRBD1 matching 8 bases. The J segment lost 5 bases and the V segment lost 5 bases, leaving 17 bases of the junction unmatched. This CDR3 contains 18 residues. Per germline, CDR1 SGHAT and CDR2 FQDESV (reference sequence). The CDR3 DNA follows: TGTGCCAGCAGCACAATCGGGACAGGCGAAGGGGCCCACAATGAGCAGTTCTTC. The encoded protein is CASSTIGTGEGAHNEQFF.